This TCR beta chain originates from a study of cytomegalovirus exposure and HLA in healthy donors. The PCR employed 60 Vbeta primers together with 13 Jbeta primers. Repertoires were generated with immunoSEQ multiplex PCR, while TCRdb's copy carries only in-frame clones and drops some. The table shows 150,000 to 200,000 clones, with under 80% occurring only once. Trimming took 1 base from V and 1 from J, leaving 9 bases between them. Germline-derived CDR1 and CDR2 are MNHNY and SVGAGI (reference sequence). The CDR3 contains 15 residues. The chain combines TRBV6-6 with TRBJ2-3; perhaps TRBD1 as D (5 bases). The TCR originated in a human donor in good health. Material: PBMCs. CDR3 region: CASSYLQGRTDTQYF. The CDR3 DNA reads TGTGCCAGCAGTTACTTGCAGGGCCGCACAGATACGCAGTATTTT.